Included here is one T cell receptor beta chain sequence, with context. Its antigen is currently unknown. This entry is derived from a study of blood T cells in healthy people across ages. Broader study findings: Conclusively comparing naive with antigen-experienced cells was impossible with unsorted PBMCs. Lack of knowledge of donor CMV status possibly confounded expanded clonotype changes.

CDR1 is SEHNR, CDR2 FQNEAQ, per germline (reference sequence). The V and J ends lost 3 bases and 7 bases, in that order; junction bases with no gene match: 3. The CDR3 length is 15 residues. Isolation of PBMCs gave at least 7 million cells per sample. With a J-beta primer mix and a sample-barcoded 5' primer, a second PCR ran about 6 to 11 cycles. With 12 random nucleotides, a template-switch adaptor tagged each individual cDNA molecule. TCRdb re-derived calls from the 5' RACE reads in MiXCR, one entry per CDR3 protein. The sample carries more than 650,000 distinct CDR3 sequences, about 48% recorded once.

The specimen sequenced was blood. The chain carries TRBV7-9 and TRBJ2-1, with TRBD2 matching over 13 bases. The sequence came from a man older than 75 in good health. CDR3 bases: TGTGCCAGCAGCTTCCTACTAGCGGGAGGGAATGAGCAGTTCTTC. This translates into CASSFLLAGGNEQFF.